These 22 T cell receptor beta chains were sequenced from one sample in a study of cytomegalovirus exposure and HLA in healthy donors. Amplification used 60 Vbeta primers and 13 Jbeta primers. The assay was immunoSEQ multiplex PCR, and TCRdb's table has in-frame clones only and misses some. Of about 130,000 clones listed, over 70% were seen once; the top ten hold over 2.5%. Sequencing was performed on PBMCs. The receptors here all came from a woman in her 50s in good health and CMV-seronegative.

There are a few counts of this clone. The chain links TRBV5-6 to TRBJ1-3, with D uncertain. The germline CDR1 and CDR2 sequences are SGHDT and YYEEEE. Between the trimmed V and J ends, which lost 1 base and 1 base, there was a span of 12 bases. The CDR3 contains 16 residues. CDR3 bases: TGTGCCAGCAGCTTGAATATAGCTATTTCTGGAAACACCATATATTTT. This encodes CASSLNIAISGNTIYF.

This chain joins TRBV6-1 and TRBJ2-3, with 14 bases identical to TRBD2. The ends lost 8 bases at V and 5 bases at J; junction bases unmatched: 3. The CDR3 sequence is 14 residues long. The germline CDR1 and CDR2 sequences are MNHNS and SASEGT. DNA of the CDR3: TGTGCCAGCCGACTAGCGGGAGGGGTAGATACGCAGTATTTT. It translates to CASRLAGGVDTQYF.

The CDR3 nucleotides are TGTGCCAGCCGCGGGGCACGAGATACGCAGTATTTT. Translating gives CASRGARDTQYF. The rearrangement links TRBV28 to TRBJ2-3; D may be TRBD2 (6 bases). The CDR3 covers 12 residues. CDR1 is MDHEN and CDR2 is SYDVKM in the germline V gene. V was cut by 8 bases and J by 5 bases, with 11 bases left in between. Complete variable domain (other parts from reference TRBV28 and TRBJ2-3): DVKVTQSSRYLVKRTGEKVFLECVQDMDHENMFWYRQDPGLGLRLIYFSYDVKMKEKGDIPEGYSVSREKKERFSLILESASTNQTSMYLCASRGARDTQYFGPGTRLTVL.

This sequence joins TRBV5-6 and TRBJ2-7; 7 nucleotides agree with TRBD2. The CDR3 covers 14 residues. After removal of 4 bases from V and 6 bases from J, the junction contained 10 bases not matched to a gene. The germline gives CDR1 SGHDT, CDR2 YYEEEE. Here the CDR3 reads CASSRPGGWAEQYF. CDR3 DNA sequence: TGTGCCAGCAGCCGGCCGGGGGGTTGGGCCGAGCAGTACTTC.

In its sample, this clone was seen a few times. The V and J genes are TRBV27 and TRBJ2-7, with TRBD2 identical over 7 bases. V trimming: 3 bases; J trimming: 4 bases; junction bases outside the gene matches: 3. Germline V gives CDR1 MNHEY, CDR2 SMNVEV (reference sequence). The CDR3 spans 13 residues. CDR3 sequence reads: CASSFGGSYEQYF. DNA of the CDR3: TGTGCCAGCAGTTTCGGCGGGAGTTACGAGCAGTACTTC.

The chain is built from TRBV30 and TRBJ1-1, with 7 bases matching TRBD1. The V gene's germline CDR1 is GTSNPN and CDR2 SVGIG (reference sequence). Trimming removed 5 bases from V and 4 bases from J; junction bases left unmatched: 7. The CDR3 is 13 amino acids. The CDR3: CAWDRVGSTEAFF. The CDR3 DNA reads as TGTGCCTGGGACAGGGTGGGGAGCACTGAAGCTTTCTTT.

The V and J genes are TRBV7-9 and TRBJ1-2; D is unresolved. Germline V gives CDR1 SEHNR, CDR2 FQNEAQ (reference sequence). The CDR3 has 13 residues. Trimming stripped 2 bases from V and 6 bases from J, with 10 bases between. The CDR3 nucleotides are TGTGCCAGCAGCTTATATCGGGAAGATGGCTACACCTTC. Translation: CASSLYREDGYTF. The full variable domain, with the rest looked up from reference TRBV7-9 and TRBJ1-2, is DTGVSQNPRHKITKRGQNVTFRCDPISEHNRLYWYRQTLGQGPEFLTYFQNEAQLEKSRLLSDRFSAERPKGSFSTLEIQRTEQGDSAMYLCASSLYREDGYTFGSGTRLTVV.

The V and J genes are TRBV2 and TRBJ2-1; D may be TRBD1 (7 bases). The CDR3 covers 15 residues. CDR1 and CDR2 from the germline V gene are SNHLY and FYNNEI. Trimming removed 7 bases at V and 4 bases at J, with 17 bases between. The CDR3 nucleotides are TGTGCCAGCAACGCGGGACAGCTTCCTTACAATGAGCAGTTCTTC. It is translated as CASNAGQLPYNEQFF.

The table lists this clone with a few counts. The V gene is TRBV7-2, the J gene TRBJ2-1; 8 nucleotides line up with TRBD1. CDR1 SGHTA and CDR2 FQGNSA come from the germline V gene. V gave up 5 bases and J gave up 8 bases; unmatched junction bases: 5. The CDR3 is 13 amino acids. CDR3 sequence: CASSKDRGDEQFF. The CDR3 DNA is TGTGCCAGCAGCAAAGACAGGGGTGATGAGCAGTTCTTC.

This clone came up a few times. This sequence joins TRBV28 and TRBJ2-1; 11 bases line up with TRBD2. Looked up from germline, CDR1 is MDHEN and CDR2 is SYDVKM. CDR3 length: 15 amino acids. Trimming cost V 6 bases and J 10 bases; bases outside gene matches: 11. The CDR3 loop is CASRATSGAPREQFF. In nucleotides, the CDR3 is TGTGCCAGCAGGGCGACTAGCGGGGCCCCGCGGGAGCAGTTCTTC.

The V and J genes are TRBV6-5 and TRBJ2-3; TRBD1 agrees at 9 bases. The V gene's germline CDR1 is MNHEY and CDR2 SVGAGI. The CDR3 runs 16 residues. Trimming cost V 0 bases and J 4 bases; bases outside gene matches: 5. CDR3 residues: CASSYSLGQGADTQYF. The CDR3 DNA sequence: TGTGCCAGCAGTTACTCTCTGGGACAGGGTGCAGATACGCAGTATTTT.

The rearrangement uses TRBV4-1 and TRBJ2-7; 7 nucleotides line up with TRBD2. This CDR3 comprises 19 residues. J lost 1 base, V lost 1 base, and 16 bases had no gene match. CDR1 is MGHRA and CDR2 is YSYEKL in the germline V gene. The CDR3 protein is CASSQGAGRRGRESYEQYF. Written as DNA, the CDR3 is TGCGCCAGCAGCCAAGGCGCCGGGCGGCGCGGGCGGGAGTCCTACGAGCAGTACTTC.

This rearrangement joins TRBV27 to TRBJ2-1; TRBD2 matches at 7 bases. Germline loops: CDR1 MNHEY, CDR2 SMNVEV (reference sequence). The junction had 5 bases not matched to a gene; V was cut back by 5 bases and J by 4 bases. This CDR3 spans 14 amino acids. DNA of the CDR3: TGTGCCAGCAGTGCACCGGGACTATACAATGAGCAGTTCTTC. This codes for CASSAPGLYNEQFF.

This clone is a singleton in its sample. The chain employs TRBV9 and TRBJ2-1; D perhaps matches TRBD2 (5 bases). The germline V and J ends were trimmed by 2 bases and 8 bases, with 17 bases remaining between them. This CDR3 contains 15 residues. CDR1 and CDR2 from the germline V gene are SGDLS and YYNGEE. The DNA of the CDR3 is TGTGCCAGCAGCGTGGGGTCAACTAGGGAGCATGAGCAGTTCTTC. This codes for CASSVGSTREHEQFF.

Only a few counts were recorded for this clone. The CDR3 DNA follows: TGTGCCAGCAGCTTAGGGGACGACAGGGCCCTCGAAGAGACCCAGTACTTC. This encodes CASSLGDDRALEETQYF. This chain joins TRBV7-9 and TRBJ2-5; 7 nucleotides agree with TRBD1. Germline CDR1 reads SEHNR; CDR2 reads FQNEAQ (reference sequence). Trimming cost V 1 base and J 3 bases; bases outside gene matches: 11. The CDR3 totals 17 residues.

This clone is a singleton in its sample. J is TRBJ2-3 and V is TRBV27; D may be TRBD2 (5 bases). CDR3 length: 12 residues. Germline CDR1 and CDR2: MNHEY and SMNVEV (reference sequence). V lost 10 bases and J lost 8, with 16 bases in between. The DNA for the CDR3 is TGTGCCACCCAAGATGGGCGGGCTACGCAGTATTTT. This sequence encodes CATQDGRATQYF.

The chain links TRBV19 to TRBJ2-7; TRBD1 might be the D (6 bases). V lost 1 base and J 0 bases, leaving 13 bases between the germline ends. The CDR3 is 16 residues long. CDR1 LNHDA and CDR2 SQIVND come from the germline V gene (reference sequence). As DNA, the CDR3 is TGTGCCAGTAGTATAGCTTCAACGGACAGCTCCTACGAGCAGTACTTC. Protein product: CASSIASTDSSYEQYF. Supplemented by reference TRBV19 and TRBJ2-7, the full variable domain reads DGGITQSPKYLFRKEGQNVTLSCEQNLNHDAMYWYRQDPGQGLRLIYYSQIVNDFQKGDIAEGYSVSREKKESFPLTVTSAQKNPTAFYLCASSIASTDSSYEQYFGPGTRLTVT.

V gene TRBV19 combines with J gene TRBJ2-1, with 7 bases that match TRBD2. Germline-derived CDR1 and CDR2 are LNHDA and SQIVND (reference sequence). The V segment lost 1 base and the J segment 10 bases; nucleotides outside the gene matches: 13. CDR3 size: 16 residues. The CDR3 loop is CASSIVTAGRTREQFF. As DNA, the CDR3 is TGTGCCAGTAGTATAGTAACAGCGGGGCGGACACGAGAGCAGTTCTTC.

This clone showed up just once. J is TRBJ2-2 and V is TRBV28; the D gene is possibly TRBD1 (6 bases). The CDR3 is 13 residues long. The V gene lost 6 bases and the J gene lost 4 bases, with 9 bases spanning the gap. In germline, CDR1 is MDHEN, CDR2 SYDVKM. The CDR3 loop reads CASSKDSTGELFF. The CDR3 bases are TGTGCCAGCAGCAAGGACAGCACCGGGGAGCTGTTTTTT.

This clone was counted only a few times. The rearrangement links TRBV4-1 to TRBJ2-7; D perhaps matches TRBD1 (6 bases). This CDR3 has 16 amino acids. Germline assignment: CDR1 MGHRA and CDR2 YSYEKL. V shed 2 bases and J shed 5 bases, with 19 bases lying between them. The CDR3 here is CASSQLLQGLGDEQYF. In DNA form, the CDR3 reads TGCGCCAGCAGCCAACTGCTCCAGGGGTTGGGTGACGAGCAGTACTTC.

The rearrangement joins TRBV11-2 to TRBJ1-1, with TRBD1 identical over 8 bases. With 4 bases clipped from V and 7 bases from J, the junction kept 5 bases outside the gene matches. This CDR3 is built from 13 residues. CDR1 and CDR2 from the germline V gene are SGHAT and FQNNGV. The CDR3: CASSWTGFGEAFF. The CDR3 nucleotides read TGTGCCAGCAGCTGGACAGGGTTCGGTGAAGCTTTCTTT.

The chain is built from TRBV7-9 and TRBJ1-1; 12 bases fit TRBD1. The CDR3 runs to 14 residues. V shed 5 bases and J 6 bases; nucleotides not matched to a gene: 4. Germline V gives CDR1 SEHNR, CDR2 FQNEAQ (reference sequence). The CDR3 DNA reads TGTGCCAGCAGCACTGGGACAGGGGGCGCTGAAGCTTTCTTT. It specifies CASSTGTGGAEAFF.